The entry below describes one T cell receptor beta chain. No antigen is known for it. Deletions cut 4 bases from V and 1 base from J, with 13 bases between. The CDR3 has 15 amino acids. Germline CDR1 reads SGHRS; CDR2 reads YFSETQ. This entry comes from a study of shared clonotypes between healthy human individuals. Study results and caveats: Having only a few donors restricted how much genetic and exposure-history diversity was captured.

TCRdb's copy holds only in-frame clones and misses some; the assay was immunoSEQ multiplex PCR. Of over a million clones listed, 78% were seen once; the top ten hold around 0.47%. The source material was memory CD4+ T cells from PBMCs. Subset defined: CD45RA-negative fraction. The chain combines TRBV5-1 with TRBJ2-3, with D possibly matching TRBD1 (6 bases). The sequence derives from a man in his late teens or twenties in good health. Some clones in this sample may be carry-over from other donors' samples. The CDR3: CASSPTGPGTDTQYF. The CDR3 DNA reads TGCGCCAGCAGCCCGACAGGTCCGGGCACAGATACGCAGTATTTT.